Reported below is one TCR beta chain. This entry comes from a study of shared clonotypes between healthy human individuals. CD45RO-negative CD8 cells positively selected for CCR7 made up the naive population, which excluded terminally differentiated effector memory CD45RA+ cells. This CDR3 contains 14 residues. CDR1 is MGHRA, CDR2 YSYEKL, per germline. Trimming left V 1 base short and J 4 bases short, with 8 bases between. Only in-frame clones appear in the TCRdb table, and some are missing; sequencing was by immunoSEQ multiplex PCR. The sample has hundreds of thousands of clones, approximately 96% seen once.

Sequencing input: naive CD8+ T cells sorted from blood. The rearrangement joins TRBV4-1 to TRBJ1-3; D gene ambiguous. The receptor comes from a woman aged 30 to 39 in good health. The CDR3 DNA reads as TGCGCCAGCAGCCAAGGGCCTCCAGGAAACACCATATATTTT. It is translated as CASSQGPPGNTIYF.